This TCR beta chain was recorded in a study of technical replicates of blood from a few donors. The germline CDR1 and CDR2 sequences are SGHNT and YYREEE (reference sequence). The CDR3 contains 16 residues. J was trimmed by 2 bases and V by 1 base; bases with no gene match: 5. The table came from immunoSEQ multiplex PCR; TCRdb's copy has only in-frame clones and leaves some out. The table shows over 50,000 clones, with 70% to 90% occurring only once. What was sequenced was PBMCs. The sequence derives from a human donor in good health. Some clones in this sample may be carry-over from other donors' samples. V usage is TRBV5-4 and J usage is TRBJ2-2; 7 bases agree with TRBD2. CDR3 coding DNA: TGTGCCAGCAGCTTGAACGGCGGGGGTAACACCGGGGAGCTGTTTTTT. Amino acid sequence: CASSLNGGGNTGELFF.